The next 20 T cell receptor beta chains were all read from a single sample in a study of cytomegalovirus exposure and HLA in healthy donors (dated by TCRdb to the late 2010s). The protocol used for the library was the immunoSEQ multiplex PCR assay. For the multiplex PCR, a mixture combining 60 forward primers for TCR Vbeta segments and 13 reverse primers for TCR Jbeta segments was used. TCRdb took over this immuneACCESS table, retaining in-frame rearrangements with V and J assigned. Such tables are incomplete; in checked studies, under half of the missing clones stem from an unresolved V gene, and the remainder is unexplained. For this sample there are around 120,000 clones; 80% appear just once. The biggest ten clones account for 3% to 4% of the sample. Sequenced: PBMCs. The receptors were gathered from a male donor in good health and CMV-seronegative.

V usage is TRBV5-4 and J usage is TRBJ2-5, with D tentatively TRBD2 (5 bases). Trimming left V 0 bases short and J 5 bases short, with 5 bases between. Germline assignment: CDR1 SGHNT and CDR2 YYREEE (reference sequence). The CDR3 loop spans 12 amino acids. The CDR3 DNA follows: TGTGCCAGCAGCTTGGCGGGGGAGACCCAGTACTTC. It encodes CASSLAGETQYF.

This rearrangement joins TRBV30 to TRBJ1-1, with D tentatively TRBD1 (6 bases). CDR1 and CDR2 (germline): GTSNPN, SVGIG (reference sequence). This CDR3 has 15 amino acids. Trimming left V 4 bases short and J 7 bases short, with 22 bases between. CDR3 DNA sequence: TGTGCCTGGAACCCAATCGGGCAGGGGCCGAGTGAAGCTTTCTTT. Translation gives CAWNPIGQGPSEAFF.

This clone was observed once. The chain recombines TRBV30 with TRBJ1-4, with D perhaps matching TRBD1 (5 bases). V lost 3 bases, J lost 10 bases, and 12 bases lay in between. Per the germline V gene, CDR1 is GTSNPN and CDR2 is SVGIG (reference sequence). The CDR3 extends over 12 amino acids. This chain's CDR3 is CAWRSGIAKLFF. The CDR3 DNA is TGTGCCTGGAGGTCAGGGATAGCAAAACTGTTTTTT.

Here the CDR3 reads CASSIPGATDEQFF. The CDR3 coding sequence is TGTGCCAGTAGTATTCCAGGGGCAACGGATGAGCAGTTCTTC. The chain couples TRBV19 to TRBJ2-1; TRBD1 might be the D (6 bases). Germline V lookup: CDR1 LNHDA, CDR2 SQIVND (reference sequence). With 3 bases removed from V and 8 bases from J, the gap between germline ends came to 14 bases. This CDR3 has 14 residues.

The chain is built from TRBV6-1 and TRBJ2-3; 8 nucleotides align to TRBD2. The CDR3 sequence is 15 residues long. With V trimmed by 10 bases and J by 0 bases, 9 bases remained unmatched. Germline V gene data show CDR1 as MNHNS and CDR2 as SASEGT. The CDR3 DNA follows: TGTGCCACAATCGGGGGGGAACCGAGCACAGATACGCAGTATTTT. It yields the protein CATIGGEPSTDTQYF.

The chain uses TRBV9 and TRBJ1-3; 7 nucleotides line up with TRBD1. Germline V gene sequence: CDR1 SGDLS, CDR2 YYNGEE. V shed 4 bases, J shed 9 bases, and the junction held 22 bases outside the gene matches. CDR3 length equals 18 residues. For the CDR3, the DNA is TGTGCCAGCAGCCCCCGACCCCCCCGGGACAGAGTCTTTAGCACCATATATTTT. Protein product: CASSPRPPRDRVFSTIYF.

This rearrangement joins TRBV6-1 to TRBJ2-1; 9 nucleotides line up with TRBD2. V shed 6 bases, J shed 8 bases, and the junction held 8 bases outside the gene matches. CDR1 MNHNS and CDR2 SASEGT come from the germline V gene. The CDR3 is 14 residues long. The CDR3 DNA reads as TGTGCCAGCAGCTTAGCGGGGGTCCTCGATGAGCAGTTCTTC. Amino acids: CASSLAGVLDEQFF.

The chain has TRBV28 and TRBJ1-5, with D maybe TRBD1 (5 bases). This CDR3 has 14 residues. V dropped 5 bases and J dropped 7 bases, with 15 bases sitting between them. Germline V gene lookup returns CDR1 MDHEN and CDR2 SYDVKM. The CDR3 loop is CASSPTGDRQPQHF. The CDR3 DNA reads as TGTGCCAGCAGTCCGACGGGGGATAGACAGCCCCAGCATTTT.

The chain has TRBV9 and TRBJ1-4; the D gene is possibly TRBD1 (5 bases). CDR1 and CDR2 from the germline V gene are SGDLS and YYNGEE. This CDR3 comprises 15 residues. The V gene lost 4 bases and the J gene lost 7 bases, with 17 bases spanning the gap. The CDR3 region is CASSPGGGSGEKLFF. As DNA, the CDR3 is TGTGCCAGCAGCCCCGGGGGGGGTTCGGGTGAAAAACTGTTTTTT.

This rearrangement joins TRBV7-2 to TRBJ1-1; D may be TRBD1 (5 bases). Germline lookup yields CDR1 SGHTA and CDR2 FQGNSA. Trimming took off 7 bases at V and 4 bases at J, with 16 bases between the two ends. This CDR3 spans 14 amino acids. The CDR3 coding sequence is TGTGCCAGCACCCTCAGGGATAGTGGCACTGAAGCTTTCTTT. The encoded protein is CASTLRDSGTEAFF. The full variable domain, completed using reference TRBV7-2 and TRBJ1-1, is GAGVSQSPSNKVTEKGKDVELRCDPISGHTALYWYRQSLGQGLEFLIYFQGNSAPDKSGLPSDRFSAERTGGSVSTLTIQRTQQEDSAVYLCASTLRDSGTEAFFGQGTRLTVV.

The rearrangement joins TRBV5-5 to TRBJ2-5, with TRBD2 matching 7 bases. The CDR3 totals 17 residues. After removal of 4 bases from V and 2 bases from J, the junction contained 14 bases not matched to a gene. Germline V lookup: CDR1 SGHKS, CDR2 YYEKEE (reference sequence). The CDR3 is CASSPTFLGGLQETQYF. Written as DNA, the CDR3 is TGTGCCAGCAGCCCGACCTTTCTCGGGGGGTTACAAGAGACCCAGTACTTC.

The V gene is TRBV9, the J gene TRBJ2-2, with 7 bases lining up with TRBD1. Germline V CDR1 and CDR2: SGDLS, YYNGEE. The trim removed 6 bases at V and 0 bases at J, leaving 2 bases unmatched. The CDR3 sequence is 14 residues long. The chain's CDR3 is CASTQGSNTGELFF. In DNA form, the CDR3 reads TGTGCCAGCACACAGGGGTCGAACACCGGGGAGCTGTTTTTT.

This sequence joins TRBV30 and TRBJ2-2; 10 bases line up with TRBD2. The germline gives CDR1 GTSNPN, CDR2 SVGIG (reference sequence). V was pared by 4 bases and J by 7 bases, with 9 bases of the junction left unmatched. The CDR3 has 15 amino acids. For the CDR3, the DNA is TGTGCCTGGAAAATCAGCGGGGGGGCCGTCGGGGAGCTGTTTTTT. It yields the protein CAWKISGGAVGELFF.

The V call is TRBV28, the J call TRBJ1-2, with 7 bases aligning to TRBD1. The CDR3 contains 14 residues. The germline V gene encodes CDR1 MDHEN and CDR2 SYDVKM. The ends lost 7 bases at V and 3 bases at J; junction bases unmatched: 8. Here the CDR3 DNA reads TGTGCCAGCACCCCAGGGGGGATGTACTATGGCTACACCTTC. As protein: CASTPGGMYYGYTF.

This clone was counted between two and nine times. This chain connects TRBV25-1 to TRBJ2-5, with 12 positions matching TRBD1. This CDR3 spans 17 amino acids. Per the germline V gene, CDR1 is MGHDK and CDR2 is SYGVNS. The ends lost 7 bases at V and 3 bases at J; junction bases unmatched: 12. The CDR3 loop reads CASMSIPGQGAKETQYF. The CDR3 region has the DNA TGTGCCAGCATGAGCATTCCGGGACAGGGGGCGAAAGAGACCCAGTACTTC.

The rearrangement joins TRBV19 to TRBJ2-6, with 9 bases aligning to TRBD2. The trim removed 9 bases at V and 0 bases at J, leaving 9 bases unmatched. This CDR3 is built from 17 residues. The V gene's germline CDR1 is LNHDA and CDR2 SQIVND (reference sequence). In DNA form, the CDR3 reads TGTGCCAGCCACTGGGAGCGGGAGGCCTCTGGGGCCAACGTCCTGACTTTC. The encoded protein is CASHWEREASGANVLTF.

The chain combines TRBV7-3 with TRBJ2-5, with 8 bases aligning to TRBD2. From germline, CDR1 is SGHTA and CDR2 FQGTGA. The J segment lost 5 bases and the V segment lost 5 bases, leaving 13 bases of the junction unmatched. The CDR3 has 16 amino acids. Here the CDR3 reads CASSPERTSGGETQYF. CDR3 nucleotides: TGTGCCAGCAGCCCCGAGAGAACTAGCGGAGGGGAGACCCAGTACTTC.

The chain has TRBV6-6 and TRBJ2-3; unclear D gene. This CDR3 is 11 amino acids long. CDR1 and CDR2 from the germline V gene are MNHNY and SVGAGI (reference sequence). Trimming removed 5 bases at V and 3 bases at J, with 3 bases between. Written as DNA, the CDR3 is TGTGCCAGCAGTACAACAGATACGCAGTATTTT. Residues: CASSTTDTQYF.

This clone was seen a handful of times. This chain links TRBV18 with TRBJ2-1, with D possibly TRBD1 on 6 matching bases. V was pared by 2 bases and J by 3 bases, with 14 bases between. Germline CDR1 and CDR2: KGHSH and LQKENI. The CDR3 length is 16 residues. CDR3 residues: CASSPNSGHLYNEQFF. The DNA for the CDR3 is TGTGCCAGCTCACCAAATTCGGGACACCTCTACAATGAGCAGTTCTTC.

Concerning this clone itself: Other DNA sequences of this sample code for an identical CDR3. The V call is TRBV27, the J call TRBJ1-2; 8 bases are a match to TRBD1. The CDR3 runs 15 residues. Germline assignment: CDR1 MNHEY and CDR2 SMNVEV (reference sequence). J was trimmed by 8 bases and V by 5 bases; bases with no gene match: 13. CDR3 bases: TGTGCCAGCAGTAAAAGGGACTACAGGGGGGAAGGCTACACCTTC. Protein: CASSKRDYRGEGYTF.